The 10 T cell receptor beta chains given below trace back to one sample, sequenced in a study of shared clonotypes between healthy human individuals. Sequenced by immunoSEQ multiplex PCR; TCRdb stores in-frame clones only, minus some. The data contain about 700,000 clones, around two thirds of them singletons. Sequencing was done on a sample of memory CD4+ T cells sorted from blood. Subset in this sample: CD45RA-negative fraction. The receptors shown here come from a woman in her twenties or thirties in good health.

DNA of the CDR3: TGTGCCACCAGCAGAGGGACTAGCGGGAGTGGAGATACGCAGTATTTT. Protein: CATSRGTSGSGDTQYF. The rearrangement joins TRBV15 to TRBJ2-3, with 13 bases that match TRBD2. With 1 base clipped from V and 5 bases from J, the junction kept 3 bases outside the gene matches. CDR1 is LNHNV, CDR2 YYDKDF, per germline (reference sequence). The CDR3 has 16 residues.

CDR3 in amino acids: CASSLGTGPYEQYF. CDR3 coding DNA: TGTGCCAGCAGCTTGGGGACAGGGCCCTACGAGCAGTACTTC. The chain uses TRBV5-8 and TRBJ2-7, with 8 bases that match TRBD1. This CDR3 region has 14 residues. The germline CDR1 and CDR2 sequences are SGHTS and YDEGEE. Unmatched junction bases numbered 1, after V lost 0 bases and J lost 2 bases.

The CDR3 DNA follows: TGTGCCAGCAGACGGGCTTCCTCTGGAAACACCATATATTTT. Translating gives CASRRASSGNTIYF. The gene calls are TRBV27 and TRBJ1-3; no reliable D call. This CDR3 is 14 amino acids long. V was clipped by 6 bases and J by 0 bases, with 9 bases between them. CDR1 is MNHEY and CDR2 is SMNVEV in the germline V gene (reference sequence).

V gene TRBV19 combines with J gene TRBJ2-1; 8 bases are a match to TRBD2. Trimming removed 2 bases from V and 7 bases from J; junction bases left unmatched: 4. Per the germline V gene, CDR1 is LNHDA and CDR2 is SQIVND (reference sequence). The CDR3 consists of 14 residues. CDR3 nucleotides: TGTGCCAGTAGTATAATAGCGGGATCGAATGAGCAGTTCTTC. Protein: CASSIIAGSNEQFF.

The V call is TRBV7-9, the J call TRBJ2-5, with TRBD2 identical over 9 bases. J gave up 2 bases and V 1 base, and 8 bases lay outside the gene matches. Germline loops: CDR1 SEHNR, CDR2 FQNEAQ (reference sequence). This CDR3 region has 17 residues. CDR3: CASSLGAGGPRQETQYF. CDR3 DNA sequence: TGTGCCAGCAGCTTAGGGGCGGGAGGGCCTCGGCAAGAGACCCAGTACTTC. Looking up the rest from reference TRBV7-9 and TRBJ2-5 gives the full variable domain: DTGVSQNPRHKITKRGQNVTFRCDPISEHNRLYWYRQTLGQGPEFLTYFQNEAQLEKSRLLSDRFSAERPKGSFSTLEIQRTEQGDSAMYLCASSLGAGGPRQETQYFGPGTRLLVL.

The chain carries TRBV4-1 and TRBJ2-1, with a possible D match to TRBD2 (5 bases). The germline gives CDR1 MGHRA, CDR2 YSYEKL. The CDR3 is made up of 12 amino acids. The germline V and J ends were trimmed by 0 bases and 10 bases, with 7 bases remaining between them. CDR3 protein: CASSQDRLEQFF. CDR3 nucleotides: TGCGCCAGCAGCCAAGATCGACTAGAGCAGTTCTTC.

A few counts support this clone. The chain combines TRBV18 with TRBJ1-4; TRBD1 is a possible D gene (5 bases). There are 14 residues in the CDR3. Germline V lookup: CDR1 KGHSH, CDR2 LQKENI. The V gene lost 3 bases and the J gene lost 4 bases, with 9 bases spanning the gap. CDR3 coding DNA: TGTGCCAGCTCACCCCGGGACGGTAATGAAAAACTGTTTTTT. This sequence encodes CASSPRDGNEKLFF. The complete variable domain, with remaining parts taken from reference TRBV18 and TRBJ1-4, reads NAGVMQNPRHLVRRRGQEARLRCSPMKGHSHVYWYRQLPEEGLKFMVYLQKENIIDESGMPKERFSAEFPKEGPSILRIQQVVRGDSAAYFCASSPRDGNEKLFFGSGTQLSVL.

This chain connects TRBV28 to TRBJ1-1, with D maybe TRBD1 (5 bases). This CDR3 has 14 residues. Looked up from germline, CDR1 is MDHEN and CDR2 is SYDVKM. V was clipped by 5 bases and J by 4 bases, with 14 bases between them. CDR3 in DNA: TGTGCCAGCAGTCTAGGGGAGGTACGCACTGAAGCTTTCTTT. This gives the protein CASSLGEVRTEAFF.

On this clone: The sample contains more than one DNA sequence encoding this CDR3. The rearrangement joins TRBV28 to TRBJ2-7; the match to TRBD2 covers 9 bases. Germline V CDR1 and CDR2: MDHEN, SYDVKM. The V gene end was trimmed by 2 bases and the J gene end by 4 bases; junction bases not matched to a gene: 6. There are 15 residues in the CDR3. CDR3 coding DNA: TGTGCCAGCAGTTTAGGAGTAGCGGGGGTTTACGAGCAGTACTTC. This gives the protein CASSLGVAGVYEQYF.

The chain is built from TRBV6-5 and TRBJ2-7, with 8 bases fitting TRBD1. Unmatched junction bases numbered 0, after V lost 2 bases and J lost 0 bases. Germline V gene data show CDR1 as MNHEY and CDR2 as SVGAGI. The CDR3 has 14 residues. Written as DNA, the CDR3 is TGTGCCAGCAGTTACACAGGGGGCTCCTACGAGCAGTACTTC. This gives the protein CASSYTGGSYEQYF.